This T cell receptor (beta chain) was captured by sequencing in a study of blood T cell repertoires in COVID-19. The CDR3 has 14 residues. Germline assignment: CDR1 LGHDT and CDR2 YNNKEL (reference sequence). V lost 6 bases, J lost 1 base, and 3 bases stayed unmatched. Profiled with immunoSEQ multiplex PCR; TCRdb holds only in-frame clones, not every one. The table includes a few hundred thousand clones, approximately 85% detected once. Sequenced input: PBMCs or T cells enriched from blood (not recorded which). This clonotype originated in a man aged 30 to 45 who had recovered from COVID-19. The J gene is TRBJ1-5, the V gene TRBV3-1 (or the pseudogene TRBV3-2), with 7 bases fitting TRBD1. The CDR3 DNA is TGTGCCAGCAGTTACAGGGGCAGCAATCAGCCCCAGCATTTT. Translation gives CASSYRGSNQPQHF.